A few counts support the clone carrying this TCR beta chain. The CDR3 is 15 amino acids. Germline V gene sequence: CDR1 SGHVS, CDR2 FNYEAQ. With V trimmed by 6 bases and J by 0 bases, 5 bases remained unmatched. The data were obtained in a study of T cells in Graves' hyperthyroidism and ophthalmopathy. RNA transcripts served as the template for amplifying TCR beta CDR3 regions. The TCR CDR3 was amplified in a first-round RT-PCR using the HTBI primer set. TCRdb re-analysed the multiplex PCR reads in MiXCR, keeping a single row per CDR3 protein. The sample holds 610,000 or so distinct CDR3 sequences, 40% to 55% seen once.

The TCR originated in a woman in her late teens or twenties with Graves' hyperthyroidism. Input material: peripheral blood or thyroid tissue (not recorded which). This chain connects TRBV7-6 to TRBJ2-7; 10 bases agree with TRBD1. The chain's CDR3 is CASRTGGFSSYEQYF. CDR3 DNA sequence: TGTGCCAGCAGGACAGGGGGCTTCAGCTCCTACGAGCAGTACTTC. Full variable domain (rest looked up from reference TRBV7-6 and TRBJ2-7): GAGVSQSPRYKVTKRGQDVALRCDPISGHVSLYWYRQALGQGPEFLTYFNYEAQQDKSGLPNDRFSAERPEGSISTLTIQRTEQRDSAMYRCASRTGGFSSYEQYFGPGTRLTVT.